Following are 11 T cell receptor beta chains from one sample sequenced in a study of T cells in localized non-small cell lung cancer. Produced via immunoSEQ multiplex PCR; TCRdb's table is partial and in-frame only. The sample consists of roughly 30,000 clones, 85% to 90% of them appearing once. The sequencing used peripheral blood, collected before any cancer treatment. The receptors derive from a female donor older than 55 with stage I lung adenocarcinoma.

The chain combines TRBV5-1 with TRBJ1-1, with a tentative D call TRBD1 (6 bases). The CDR3 loop spans 16 amino acids. From germline, CDR1 is SGHRS and CDR2 YFSETQ. V shed 1 base and J shed 0 bases, with 13 bases lying between them. The CDR3 is CASSLSQGRMNTEAFF. CDR3 bases: TGCGCCAGCAGCTTGAGCCAGGGGAGGATGAACACTGAAGCTTTCTTT.

The chain combines TRBV4-1 with TRBJ1-5, with D maybe TRBD1 (5 bases). CDR1 MGHRA and CDR2 YSYEKL come from the germline V gene. The CDR3 is made up of 17 amino acids. V lost 0 bases, J lost 2 bases, and 14 bases lay in between. This chain's CDR3 is CASSQDWGGSGNQPQHF. Written as DNA, the CDR3 is TGCGCCAGCAGCCAAGATTGGGGCGGGAGTGGCAATCAGCCCCAGCATTTT.

The chain links TRBV11-2 to TRBJ2-2; D not resolved. V lost 5 bases and J 2 bases, leaving 9 bases between the germline ends. This CDR3 is 14 amino acids long. The germline V gene encodes CDR1 SGHAT and CDR2 FQNNGV. The CDR3 region has the DNA TGTGCCAGCAGCCCATTGACAAACACCGGGGAGCTGTTTTTT. Its protein product is CASSPLTNTGELFF.

V and J are TRBV28 and TRBJ2-1, with TRBD2 identical over 7 bases. CDR3 size: 14 residues. J lost 7 bases, V lost 6 bases, and 9 bases had no gene match. The V gene's germline CDR1 is MDHEN and CDR2 SYDVKM. The CDR3 DNA reads as TGTGCCAGCAGCGGGCGGGAGAGGAAGAATGAGCAGTTCTTC. The encoded protein is CASSGRERKNEQFF.

The genes are TRBV7-9 and TRBJ2-7, with unresolved D. The CDR3 consists of 14 residues. With 1 base removed from V and 3 bases from J, the gap between germline ends came to 10 bases. The germline gives CDR1 SEHNR, CDR2 FQNEAQ (reference sequence). DNA of the CDR3: TGTGCCAGCAGCTTAGTCGAAGGTCTCTACGAGCAGTACTTC. Translating it yields CASSLVEGLYEQYF.

This chain links TRBV5-1 with TRBJ1-2; D remains unclear. V was trimmed by 5 bases and J by 8 bases, leaving 19 bases between them. The CDR3 consists of 14 residues. Germline CDR1 reads SGHRS; CDR2 reads YFSETQ. CDR3 loop: CASSPETGTGGYTF. In DNA form, the CDR3 reads TGCGCCAGCAGTCCTGAGACGGGCACCGGGGGCTACACCTTC.

This chain links TRBV27 with TRBJ2-1; 10 bases agree with TRBD2. The CDR3 is 15 amino acids. The junction had 9 bases not matched to a gene; V was cut back by 6 bases and J by 7 bases. Germline V gene lookup returns CDR1 MNHEY and CDR2 SMNVEV (reference sequence). The CDR3 reads CASSTRTSGVNEQFF. CDR3 DNA sequence: TGTGCCAGCAGCACCAGGACTAGCGGCGTTAATGAGCAGTTCTTC.

J is TRBJ2-3 and V is TRBV19, with TRBD2 matching 14 bases. Per germline, CDR1 LNHDA and CDR2 SQIVND (reference sequence). With 4 bases clipped from V and 5 bases from J, the junction kept 5 bases outside the gene matches. This CDR3 has 16 residues. The CDR3 coding sequence is TGTGCCAGTAGTAAGGGGACTAGCGGGGGAAGAGATACGCAGTATTTT. Translated, it gives CASSKGTSGGRDTQYF.

The chain has TRBV5-4 and TRBJ2-6; D is undetermined. Germline CDR1 is SGHNT and CDR2 is YYREEE (reference sequence). This CDR3 spans 14 amino acids. Trimming took off 4 bases at V and 4 bases at J, with 9 bases between the two ends. The CDR3 region is CASSDTHGANVLTF. Here the CDR3 DNA reads TGTGCCAGCAGCGATACTCACGGGGCCAACGTCCTGACTTTC.

The rearrangement joins TRBV27 to TRBJ2-5, with 12 nucleotides matching TRBD2. The CDR3 runs 18 residues. The junction had 11 bases not matched to a gene; V was cut back by 2 bases and J by 4 bases. Germline V gives CDR1 MNHEY, CDR2 SMNVEV (reference sequence). CDR3 in amino acids: CASSLRGLAGPPPETQYF. In nucleotides, the CDR3 is TGTGCCAGCAGTTTACGGGGACTAGCGGGCCCTCCTCCAGAGACCCAGTACTTC.

This sequence joins TRBV6-6 and TRBJ2-5; tentatively, D is TRBD1 or TRBD2 (6 bases each). The CDR3 extends over 14 amino acids. The germline V gene encodes CDR1 MNHNY and CDR2 SVGAGI (reference sequence). V lost 7 bases to trimming and J lost 1 base, with 13 bases between them. CDR3 region: CASTLGGIQETQYF. In DNA form, the CDR3 reads TGTGCCAGCACCCTAGGGGGGATCCAAGAGACCCAGTACTTC.